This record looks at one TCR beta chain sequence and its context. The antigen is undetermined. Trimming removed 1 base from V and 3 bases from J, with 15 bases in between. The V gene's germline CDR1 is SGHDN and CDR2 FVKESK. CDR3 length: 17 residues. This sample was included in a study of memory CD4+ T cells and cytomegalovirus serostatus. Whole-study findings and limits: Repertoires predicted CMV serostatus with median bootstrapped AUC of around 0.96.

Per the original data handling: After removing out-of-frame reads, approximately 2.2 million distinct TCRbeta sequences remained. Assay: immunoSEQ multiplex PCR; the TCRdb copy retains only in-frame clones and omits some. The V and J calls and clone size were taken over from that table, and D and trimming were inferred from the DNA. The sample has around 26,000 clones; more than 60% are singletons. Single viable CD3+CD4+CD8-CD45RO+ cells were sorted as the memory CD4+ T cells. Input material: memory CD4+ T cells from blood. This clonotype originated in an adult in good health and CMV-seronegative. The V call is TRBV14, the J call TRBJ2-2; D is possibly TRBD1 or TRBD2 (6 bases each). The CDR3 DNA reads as TGTGCCAGCAGCCAAGGAACCTGGGGGGCGCACACCGGGGAGCTGTTTTTT. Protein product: CASSQGTWGAHTGELFF. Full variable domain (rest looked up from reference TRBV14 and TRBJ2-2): EAGVTQFPSHSVIEKGQTVTLRCDPISGHDNLYWYRRVMGKEIKFLLHFVKESKQDESGMPNNRFLAERTGGTYSTLKVQPAELEDSGVYFCASSQGTWGAHTGELFFGEGSRLTVL.